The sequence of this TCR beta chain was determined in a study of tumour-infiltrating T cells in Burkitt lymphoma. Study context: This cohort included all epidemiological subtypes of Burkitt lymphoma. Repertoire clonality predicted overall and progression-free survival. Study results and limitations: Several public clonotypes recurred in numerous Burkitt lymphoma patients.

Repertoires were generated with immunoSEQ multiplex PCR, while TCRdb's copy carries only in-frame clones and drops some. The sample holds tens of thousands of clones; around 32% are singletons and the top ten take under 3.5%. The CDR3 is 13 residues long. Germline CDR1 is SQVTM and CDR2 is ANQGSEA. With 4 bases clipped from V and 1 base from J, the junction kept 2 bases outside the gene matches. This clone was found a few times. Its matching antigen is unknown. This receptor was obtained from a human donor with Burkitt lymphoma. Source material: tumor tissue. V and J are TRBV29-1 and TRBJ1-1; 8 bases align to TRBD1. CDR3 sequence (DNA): TGCAGCGTTGTGGGACAGGCGAACACTGAAGCTTTCTTT. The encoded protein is CSVVGQANTEAFF.